The 22 T cell receptor beta chains below all came from one sample that was sequenced in a study of shared clonotypes between healthy human individuals. Naive CD8 cells, CD45RO-negative and positively selected for CCR7, excluded terminally differentiated effector memory CD45RA+ cells. Produced via immunoSEQ multiplex PCR; TCRdb's table is partial and in-frame only. The sample lists some 630,000 clones; 96% were seen once. The specimen was naive CD8+ T cells sorted from blood. The receptors originated from a woman in her 30s in good health.

This chain connects TRBV19 to TRBJ2-1; tentative D call: TRBD2 (5 bases). CDR1 and CDR2 from the germline V gene are LNHDA and SQIVND (reference sequence). The CDR3 extends over 12 amino acids. V lost 6 bases and J lost 8, with 11 bases in between. The CDR3 sequence: CASRGMGDEQFF. The CDR3 DNA sequence: TGTGCCAGTAGAGGAATGGGAGATGAGCAGTTCTTC.

This chain links TRBV28 with TRBJ2-2, with no clear D. The CDR3 loop spans 14 amino acids. V lost 5 bases and J lost 7, with 14 bases in between. Germline V gives CDR1 MDHEN, CDR2 SYDVKM. The CDR3 region has the DNA TGTGCCAGCAGTCCTTACCTAGAGGTCGGGGAGCTGTTTTTT. Protein: CASSPYLEVGELFF.

V and J are TRBV7-9 and TRBJ1-1, with 9 bases matching TRBD1. The J segment lost 0 bases and the V segment lost 7 bases, leaving 12 bases of the junction unmatched. Germline lookup yields CDR1 SEHNR and CDR2 FQNEAQ (reference sequence). This CDR3 has 17 amino acids. This CDR3 reads CASTPRDRVQMNTEAFF. CDR3 nucleotides: TGTGCCAGCACCCCCCGGGACAGGGTACAAATGAACACTGAAGCTTTCTTT.

The gene calls are TRBV29-1 and TRBJ1-5; the D is unclear. The CDR3 length is 14 residues. V was pared by 0 bases and J by 8 bases, with 14 bases between. CDR1 is SQVTM and CDR2 is ANQGSEA in the germline V gene. The CDR3 region is CSVEDGPAGEPQHF. In DNA form, the CDR3 reads TGCAGCGTTGAAGATGGGCCGGCGGGTGAGCCCCAGCATTTT.

With respect to this clone: Other DNA variants within this sample encode the same CDR3. The chain employs TRBV13 and TRBJ1-1, with D hard to call. Per germline, CDR1 PRHDT and CDR2 FYEKMQ (reference sequence). CDR3 length equals 11 residues. Trimming took off 6 bases at V and 5 bases at J, with 7 bases between the two ends. CDR3 sequence: CASSFQTEAFF. Written as DNA, the CDR3 is TGTGCCAGCAGTTTCCAAACTGAAGCTTTCTTT.

The rearrangement joins TRBV11-2 to TRBJ2-7; TRBD2 matches 12 bases. In germline, CDR1 is SGHAT, CDR2 FQNNGV. The CDR3 covers 15 residues. Germline trimming cut 5 bases from V and 3 bases from J; bases unmatched to any gene: 5. In DNA, the CDR3 is TGTGCCAGCAGCGCCAGACTAGCGGGAGACTACGAGCAGTACTTC. Translation: CASSARLAGDYEQYF.

The V and J genes are TRBV15 and TRBJ2-1, with 8 bases matching TRBD2. CDR3 length equals 15 residues. The junction had 4 bases not matched to a gene; V was cut back by 1 base and J by 5 bases. Germline V gives CDR1 LNHNV, CDR2 YYDKDF (reference sequence). The CDR3 spells CATSRVSGIDNEQFF. The CDR3 region has the DNA TGTGCCACCAGCAGAGTTAGCGGGATCGACAATGAGCAGTTCTTC.

The gene calls are TRBV7-9 and TRBJ2-3, with D possibly matching TRBD2 (7 bases). Germline loops: CDR1 SEHNR, CDR2 FQNEAQ (reference sequence). V lost 2 bases and J 3 bases, leaving 24 bases between the germline ends. This CDR3 has 19 residues. The CDR3 nucleotides are TGTGCCAGCAGCTTAAAACGGGGGGCTAGCGGATGGGAAACAGATACGCAGTATTTT. It specifies CASSLKRGASGWETDTQYF.

The V gene is TRBV7-9, the J gene TRBJ1-5; D call uncertain. Trimming removed 4 bases from V and 6 bases from J, with 7 bases in between. This CDR3 is 12 amino acids long. CDR1 SEHNR and CDR2 FQNEAQ come from the germline V gene (reference sequence). The CDR3 bases are TGTGCCAGCAGCTACGATAGTCAGCCCCAGCATTTT. As protein: CASSYDSQPQHF.

This chain joins TRBV19 and TRBJ2-1, with TRBD2 as a possible D gene (5 bases). The V end lost 0 bases, the J end lost 5 bases, and 11 bases lay between the germline ends. This CDR3 comprises 15 residues. Germline loops: CDR1 LNHDA, CDR2 SQIVND (reference sequence). In DNA, the CDR3 is TGTGCCAGTAGTATAGATCAAGTGGGAGACAATGAGCAGTTCTTC. Translating gives CASSIDQVGDNEQFF.

The chain links TRBV28 to TRBJ2-5, with D perhaps matching TRBD1 (6 bases). From germline, CDR1 is MDHEN and CDR2 SYDVKM. Trimming cost V 6 bases and J 0 bases, with 11 bases left between them. This CDR3 is built from 14 residues. In DNA, the CDR3 is TGTGCCAGCAGCAATACAGGGTACCAAGAGACCCAGTACTTC. This translates into CASSNTGYQETQYF.

The chain uses TRBV10-2 and TRBJ1-1; D is possibly TRBD1 (6 bases). Germline CDR1 is WSHSY and CDR2 is SAAADI. Trimming removed 3 bases at V and 1 base at J, with 9 bases between. There are 14 residues in the CDR3. CDR3 sequence: CASSDQTGNTEAFF. CDR3 coding DNA: TGCGCCAGCAGTGACCAGACAGGGAACACTGAAGCTTTCTTT.

As concerns this clone: This sample also contains other DNA sequences that code for the same CDR3. CDR3 in DNA: TGTGCCAGCAGTCCCTACGAGCAGTACTTC. Residues: CASSPYEQYF. The chain is built from TRBV28 and TRBJ2-7, with D hard to call. The CDR3 totals 10 residues. V lost 5 bases, J lost 2 bases, and 1 base lay in between. Germline CDR1 and CDR2: MDHEN and SYDVKM.

This clone was detected only once. The chain has TRBV11-2 and TRBJ2-1; tentative D call: TRBD2 (5 bases). Trimming cost V 2 bases and J 9 bases, with 14 bases left between them. This CDR3 has 14 residues. CDR1 and CDR2 (germline): SGHAT, FQNNGV. Here the CDR3 DNA reads TGTGCCAGCAGCTTAAGTTCTACGGCGGGTGAGCAGTTCTTC. Its translation: CASSLSSTAGEQFF.

About this clone itself: This sample also contains other DNA sequences that code for the same CDR3. The chain employs TRBV13 and TRBJ2-7, with 12 bases lining up with TRBD2. The CDR3 runs 14 residues. The V segment lost 5 bases and the J segment 3 bases; nucleotides outside the gene matches: 2. Germline lookup yields CDR1 PRHDT and CDR2 FYEKMQ (reference sequence). The CDR3: CASSTGLAGYEQYF. The CDR3, as DNA: TGTGCCAGCAGCACGGGACTAGCGGGCTACGAGCAGTACTTC.

Note on this clone: This sample includes further DNA sequences coding for the same CDR3. This chain uses TRBV19 with TRBJ2-7, with D uncertain. Germline V CDR1 and CDR2: LNHDA, SQIVND (reference sequence). Trimming stripped 1 base from V and 5 bases from J, with 9 bases between. The CDR3 length is 13 residues. The DNA of the CDR3 is TGTGCCAGTAGTATAGCCTCTCGGGACGAGCAGTACTTC. Its protein product is CASSIASRDEQYF.

The chain uses TRBV27 and TRBJ2-7, with D maybe TRBD1 (5 bases). Germline V CDR1 and CDR2: MNHEY, SMNVEV (reference sequence). V was trimmed by 0 bases and J by 2 bases, leaving 8 bases between them. This CDR3 contains 14 residues. Here the CDR3 DNA reads TGTGCCAGCAGTTTATCAAGACAGCCCTACGAGCAGTACTTC. Its protein product is CASSLSRQPYEQYF.

This chain connects TRBV14 to TRBJ2-4; D gene ambiguous. Trimming left V 0 bases short and J 15 bases short, with 15 bases between. CDR1 is SGHDN and CDR2 is FVKESK in the germline V gene. The CDR3 covers 13 residues. CDR3 in amino acids: CASSQDPYSVPYF. Written as DNA, the CDR3 is TGTGCCAGCAGCCAAGATCCATATTCCGTTCCGTACTTC.

V is TRBV10-3 and J is TRBJ2-2, with 10 bases lining up with TRBD1. The CDR3 is 19 amino acids. In germline, CDR1 is ENHRY, CDR2 SYGVKD. The V segment lost 2 bases and the J segment 4 bases; nucleotides outside the gene matches: 13. CDR3 sequence: CAISETGTGTGVGTGELFF. The CDR3 coding sequence is TGTGCCATCAGTGAGACGGGCACCGGGACAGGGGTGGGCACCGGGGAGCTGTTTTTT.

The rearrangement links TRBV6-1 to TRBJ2-7, with no clear D. This CDR3 region has 12 residues. Trimming removed 8 bases at V and 4 bases at J, with 12 bases between. CDR1 and CDR2 (germline): MNHNS, SASEGT. In DNA form, the CDR3 reads TGTGCCAGCGAAAATGGCGGTTACGAGCAGTACTTC. It yields the protein CASENGGYEQYF.

A note on this clone: The same CDR3 arises from other DNA sequences in this sample as well. This chain joins TRBV7-8 and TRBJ2-7, with 11 bases aligning to TRBD1. This CDR3 region has 15 residues. With V trimmed by 1 base and J by 2 bases, 1 base remained unmatched. Germline CDR1 and CDR2: SGHVS and FQNEAQ. CDR3 coding DNA: TGTGCCAGCAGCTTAGGGGGACAGGGGGCCTACGAGCAGTACTTC. Residues: CASSLGGQGAYEQYF.

This clone was observed once. The V call is TRBV28, the J call TRBJ1-6; 7 nucleotides line up with TRBD1. The CDR3 sequence is 15 residues long. Germline CDR1 and CDR2: MDHEN and SYDVKM. The trim removed 3 bases at V and 7 bases at J, leaving 6 bases unmatched. CDR3 sequence (DNA): TGTGCCAGCAGTTTCTGGGACAGCCGAAATTCACCCCTCCACTTT. This encodes CASSFWDSRNSPLHF. Combining the CDR3 with reference TRBV28 and TRBJ1-6 gives the whole variable domain DVKVTQSSRYLVKRTGEKVFLECVQDMDHENMFWYRQDPGLGLRLIYFSYDVKMKEKGDIPEGYSVSREKKERFSLILESASTNQTSMYLCASSFWDSRNSPLHFGNGTRLTVT.